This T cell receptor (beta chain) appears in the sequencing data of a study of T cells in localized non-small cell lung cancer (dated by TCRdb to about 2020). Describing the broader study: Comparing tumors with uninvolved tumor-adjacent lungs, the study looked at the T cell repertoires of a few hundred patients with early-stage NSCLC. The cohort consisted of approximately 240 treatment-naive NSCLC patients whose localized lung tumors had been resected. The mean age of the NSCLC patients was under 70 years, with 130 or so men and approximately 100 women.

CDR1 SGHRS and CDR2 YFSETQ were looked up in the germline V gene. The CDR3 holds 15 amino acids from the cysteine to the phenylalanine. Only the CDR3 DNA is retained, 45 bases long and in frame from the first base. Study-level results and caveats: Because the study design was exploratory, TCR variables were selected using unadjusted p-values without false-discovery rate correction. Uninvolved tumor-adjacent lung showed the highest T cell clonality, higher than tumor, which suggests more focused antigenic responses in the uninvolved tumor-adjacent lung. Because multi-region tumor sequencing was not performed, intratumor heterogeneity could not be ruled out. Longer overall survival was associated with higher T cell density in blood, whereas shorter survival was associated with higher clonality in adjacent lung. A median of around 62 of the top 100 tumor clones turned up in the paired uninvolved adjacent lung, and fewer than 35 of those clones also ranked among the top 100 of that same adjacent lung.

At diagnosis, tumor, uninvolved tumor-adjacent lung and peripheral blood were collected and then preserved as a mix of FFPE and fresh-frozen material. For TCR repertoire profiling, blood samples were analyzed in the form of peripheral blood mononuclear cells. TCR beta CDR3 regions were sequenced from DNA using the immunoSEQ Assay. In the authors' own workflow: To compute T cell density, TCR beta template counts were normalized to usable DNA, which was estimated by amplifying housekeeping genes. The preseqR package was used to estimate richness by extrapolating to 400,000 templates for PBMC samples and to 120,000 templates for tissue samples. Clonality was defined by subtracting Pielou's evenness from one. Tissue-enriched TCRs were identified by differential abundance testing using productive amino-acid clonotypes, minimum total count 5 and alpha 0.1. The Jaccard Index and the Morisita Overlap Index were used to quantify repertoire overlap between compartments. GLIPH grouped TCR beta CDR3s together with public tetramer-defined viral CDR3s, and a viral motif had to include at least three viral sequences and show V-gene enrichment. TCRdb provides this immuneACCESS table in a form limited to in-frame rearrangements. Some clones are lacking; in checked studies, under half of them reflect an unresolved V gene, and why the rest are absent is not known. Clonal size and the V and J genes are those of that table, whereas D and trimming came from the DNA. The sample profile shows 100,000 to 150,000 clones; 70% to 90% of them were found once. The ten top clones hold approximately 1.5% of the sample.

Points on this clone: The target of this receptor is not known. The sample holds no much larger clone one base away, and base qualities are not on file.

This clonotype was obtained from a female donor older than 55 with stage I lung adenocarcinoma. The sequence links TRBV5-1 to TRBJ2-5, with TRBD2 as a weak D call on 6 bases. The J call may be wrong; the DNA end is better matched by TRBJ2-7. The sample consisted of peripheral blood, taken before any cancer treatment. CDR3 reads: CASSLESGGIYEQYF. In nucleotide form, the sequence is TGCGCCAGCAGCTTGGAAAGCGGAGGGATCTACGAGCAGTACTTC.